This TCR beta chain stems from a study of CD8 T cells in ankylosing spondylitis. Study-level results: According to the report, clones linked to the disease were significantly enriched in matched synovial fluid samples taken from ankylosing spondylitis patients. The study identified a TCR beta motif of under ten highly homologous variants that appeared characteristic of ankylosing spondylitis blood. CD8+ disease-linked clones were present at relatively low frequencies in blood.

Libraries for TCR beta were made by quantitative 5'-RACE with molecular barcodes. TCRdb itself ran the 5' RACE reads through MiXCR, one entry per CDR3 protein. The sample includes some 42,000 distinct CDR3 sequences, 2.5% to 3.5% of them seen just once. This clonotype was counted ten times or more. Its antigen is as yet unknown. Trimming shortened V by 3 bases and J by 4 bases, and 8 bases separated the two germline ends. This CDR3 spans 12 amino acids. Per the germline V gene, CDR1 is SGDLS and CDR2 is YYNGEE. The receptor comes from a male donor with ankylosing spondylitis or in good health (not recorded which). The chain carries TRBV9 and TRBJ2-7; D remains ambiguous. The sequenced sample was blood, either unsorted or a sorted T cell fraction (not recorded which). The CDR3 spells CASSGSRYEQYF. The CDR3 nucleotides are TGTGCCAGCAGCGGGAGTCGGTACGAGCAGTACTTC.